A selection of T cell receptor beta chains follows, all from one sample in a study of T cells expressing NK-cell markers. TCRdb derives one entry per CDR3 protein from the 5' RACE reads, leaving out DNA. In total, the table holds about 180,000 distinct CDR3 sequences. Sequenced input: blood T cells: a sorted CD56 or NKG2C T cell subset, CD4+ or CD8+ T cells, or bulk PBMC T cells (not recorded which). Receptors were obtained from a man between 18 and 69 years old in good health. The CDR3 runs from the conserved cysteine through the conserved F or W.

j_gene: TRBJ1-1; v_gene: TRBV7-9; CDR3aa: CASSSGLGDTWNTEAFF
j_gene: TRBJ2-1; v_gene: TRBV25-1; CDR3aa: CARGLAGDPVYNEQFF
j_gene: TRBJ2-7; v_gene: TRBV5-1; CDR3aa: CASAPRGLELHEQYF
j_gene: TRBJ2-1; v_gene: TRBV20-1; CDR3aa: CSANIKDSADYVYNEQFF
j_gene: TRBJ1-6; v_gene: TRBV6-1; CDR3aa: CASSGPRGPGSYNSPLHF
j_gene: TRBJ2-1; v_gene: TRBV9; CDR3aa: CASSGDGPVDEQFF
j_gene: TRBJ2-7; v_gene: TRBV2; CDR3aa: CASRISGGDLEQYF
j_gene: TRBJ2-5; v_gene: TRBV11-2; CDR3aa: CASSPRGGPGETQYF
j_gene: TRBJ2-3; v_gene: TRBV20-1; CDR3aa: CSARDALALSTDTQYF
j_gene: TRBJ2-1; v_gene: TRBV27; CDR3aa: CASSSPVAGAHNEQFF
j_gene: TRBJ2-6; v_gene: TRBV13; CDR3aa: CASSLGPGGSGANVLTF
j_gene: TRBJ2-7; v_gene: TRBV5-1; CDR3aa: CARLLELSYEQYF
j_gene: TRBJ1-5; v_gene: TRBV27; CDR3aa: CASSLIRPGRGGPQHF
j_gene: TRBJ2-1; v_gene: TRBV19; CDR3aa: CASNRGGGTNEQFF
j_gene: TRBJ1-2; v_gene: TRBV6-5; CDR3aa: CASSYVATGGTYGYTF
j_gene: TRBJ2-7; v_gene: TRBV27; CDR3aa: CASSLTEDGLTYEQYF
j_gene: TRBJ1-5; v_gene: TRBV5-5; CDR3aa: CASSPGQGDQPQHF
j_gene: TRBJ2-5; v_gene: TRBV20-1; CDR3aa: CSARALESSGGVGLFQETQYF
j_gene: TRBJ2-2; v_gene: TRBV7-2; CDR3aa: CASSPLKGAGFANTGELFF
j_gene: TRBJ2-5; v_gene: TRBV11-2; CDR3aa: CASSGLRGGETQYF
j_gene: TRBJ1-5; v_gene: TRBV4-2; CDR3aa: CASSQGTFDQPQHF
j_gene: TRBJ2-5; v_gene: TRBV3-1; CDR3aa: CASSQALASAETQYF
j_gene: TRBJ2-2; v_gene: TRBV24-1; CDR3aa: CATRAGTGELFF
j_gene: TRBJ1-2; v_gene: TRBV29-1; CDR3aa: CSVLLQGPLGYTF
j_gene: TRBJ1-2; v_gene: TRBV7-9; CDR3aa: CASSRGLADYGYTF
j_gene: TRBJ2-7; v_gene: TRBV18; CDR3aa: CASTPRDSPYEQYF
j_gene: TRBJ2-1; v_gene: TRBV11-1; CDR3aa: CASSSEPSIVGATYNEQFF
j_gene: TRBJ2-3; v_gene: TRBV24-1; CDR3aa: CATEGTGGTDTQYF
j_gene: TRBJ1-5; v_gene: TRBV28; CDR3aa: CASSLLETGYNQPQHF
j_gene: TRBJ2-3; v_gene: TRBV15; CDR3aa: CATSRVGGGVTDTQYF
j_gene: TRBJ2-3; v_gene: TRBV7-3; CDR3aa: CASSLLQGGTDTQYF
j_gene: TRBJ1-5; v_gene: TRBV19; CDR3aa: CASSIRDSNQPQHF
j_gene: TRBJ2-5; v_gene: TRBV7-6; CDR3aa: CASSPDTTTQYF
j_gene: TRBJ2-3; v_gene: TRBV7-3; CDR3aa: CASSLNGGESTDTQYF
j_gene: TRBJ2-1; v_gene: TRBV4-1; CDR3aa: CASSQDLNNVEQFF
j_gene: TRBJ1-1; v_gene: TRBV20-1; CDR3aa: CRPEGQGFTEAFF
j_gene: TRBJ1-6; v_gene: TRBV21-1; CDR3aa: CASSKPSRDREISYNSPLHF
j_gene: TRBJ2-3; v_gene: TRBV2; CDR3aa: CASRRDSARGQYF
j_gene: TRBJ2-2; v_gene: TRBV5-5; CDR3aa: CASSFPGGVTGELFF
j_gene: TRBJ1-2; v_gene: TRBV5-1; CDR3aa: CASSSDRDGYGYTF
j_gene: TRBJ2-7; v_gene: TRBV27; CDR3aa: CASSDLAGGYYEQYF
j_gene: TRBJ2-7; v_gene: TRBV15; CDR3aa: CATSRDFAGVQYF
j_gene: TRBJ2-7; v_gene: TRBV15; CDR3aa: CATSRGRGATFNEQYF
j_gene: TRBJ2-5; v_gene: TRBV13; CDR3aa: CASSLGQDQETQYF
j_gene: TRBJ2-3; v_gene: TRBV4-1; CDR3aa: CASSQDGAGGRDTQYF
j_gene: TRBJ1-6; v_gene: TRBV20-1; CDR3aa: CSASGDRENSPLHF
j_gene: TRBJ1-2; v_gene: TRBV29-1; CDR3aa: CSVVGVANYGYTF
j_gene: TRBJ2-1; v_gene: TRBV5-1; CDR3aa: CASSSSAGATTYNEQFF